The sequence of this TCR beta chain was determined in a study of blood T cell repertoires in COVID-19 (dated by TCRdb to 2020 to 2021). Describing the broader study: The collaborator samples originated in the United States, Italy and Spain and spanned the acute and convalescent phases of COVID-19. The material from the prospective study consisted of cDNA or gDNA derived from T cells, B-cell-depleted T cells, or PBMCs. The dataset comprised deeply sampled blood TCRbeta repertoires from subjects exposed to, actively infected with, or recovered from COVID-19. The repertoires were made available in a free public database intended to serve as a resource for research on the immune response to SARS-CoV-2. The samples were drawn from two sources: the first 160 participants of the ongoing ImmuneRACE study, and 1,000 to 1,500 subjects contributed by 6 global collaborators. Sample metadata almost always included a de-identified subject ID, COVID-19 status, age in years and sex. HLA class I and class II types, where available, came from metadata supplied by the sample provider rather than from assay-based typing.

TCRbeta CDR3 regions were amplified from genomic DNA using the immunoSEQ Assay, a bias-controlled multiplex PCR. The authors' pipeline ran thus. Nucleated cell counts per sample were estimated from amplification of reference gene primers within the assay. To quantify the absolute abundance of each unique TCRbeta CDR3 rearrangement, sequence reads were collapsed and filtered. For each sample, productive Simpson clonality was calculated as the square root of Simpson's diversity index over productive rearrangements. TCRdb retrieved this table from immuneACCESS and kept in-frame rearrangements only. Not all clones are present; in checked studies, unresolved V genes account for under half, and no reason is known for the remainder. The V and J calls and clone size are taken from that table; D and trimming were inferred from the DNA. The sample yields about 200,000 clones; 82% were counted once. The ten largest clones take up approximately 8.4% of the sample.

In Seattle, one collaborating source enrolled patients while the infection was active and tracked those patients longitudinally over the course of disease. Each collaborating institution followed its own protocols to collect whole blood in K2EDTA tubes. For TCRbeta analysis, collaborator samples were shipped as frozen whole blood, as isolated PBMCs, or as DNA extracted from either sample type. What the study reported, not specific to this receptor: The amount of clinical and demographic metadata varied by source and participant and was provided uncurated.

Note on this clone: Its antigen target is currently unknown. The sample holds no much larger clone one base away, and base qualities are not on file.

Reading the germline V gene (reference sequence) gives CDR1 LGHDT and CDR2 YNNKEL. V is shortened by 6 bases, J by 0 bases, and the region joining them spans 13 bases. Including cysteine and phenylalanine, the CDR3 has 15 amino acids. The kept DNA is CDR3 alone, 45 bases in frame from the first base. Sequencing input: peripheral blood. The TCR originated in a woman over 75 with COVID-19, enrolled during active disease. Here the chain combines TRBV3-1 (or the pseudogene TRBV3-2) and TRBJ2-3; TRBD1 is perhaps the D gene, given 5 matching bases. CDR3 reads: CASSPGFLSTDTQYF. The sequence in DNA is TGTGCCAGCAGTCCAGGGTTCCTGAGCACAGATACGCAGTATTTT.